The 3 T cell receptor beta chains presented below share a single source sample, sequenced in a study of response to subunit inactivated influenza vaccine. TCRdb reprocessed the RT-PCR reads with MiXCR, giving one entry per CDR3 protein. The table includes about 520,000 distinct CDR3 sequences, approximately 7.3% detected once. Sample: PBMCs from blood, taken roughly 24 months after vaccination. Every receptor here comes from a man aged 45 to 70 who received an inactivated influenza vaccine.

The gene calls are TRBV5-4 and TRBJ2-7, with D possibly being TRBD1 or TRBD2 (5 bases each). Germline V gene lookup returns CDR1 SGHNT and CDR2 YYREEE (reference sequence). The CDR3 totals 15 residues. The ends were cut back, 4 bases at V and 2 bases at J, with 16 bases in the middle. In nucleotides, the CDR3 is TGTGCCAGCAGCCCCCCCGGGACGGGGACCTACGAGCAGTACTTC. Translating it yields CASSPPGTGTYEQYF.

The table lists this clonotype with many counts. J is TRBJ1-2 and V is TRBV12-3 or TRBV12-4; 8 bases are a match to TRBD1. Trimming cost V 11 bases and J 2 bases; bases outside gene matches: 7. The CDR3 runs to 13 residues. DNA of the CDR3: TGTGCCGGGCGGCGGACAGGGAACTATGGCTACACCTTC. Amino acids: CAGRRTGNYGYTF.

V gene TRBV5-1 combines with J gene TRBJ1-4; weak D call: TRBD1 (6 bases). CDR3 length: 13 residues. With 5 bases removed from V and 5 bases from J, the gap between germline ends came to 10 bases. Germline CDR1 and CDR2: SGHRS and YFSETQ. The DNA for the CDR3 is TGCGCCAGCAGACGGGACAAAAATGAAAAACTGTTTTTT. Translated: CASRRDKNEKLFF.